These T cell receptor beta chains were read from a single sample in a study of human T cells and chemical hapten exposure. TCRdb reprocessed the RACE reads with MiXCR, giving one entry per CDR3 protein. The sample lists tens of thousands of distinct CDR3 sequences; around a tenth were seen once. The sample consisted of whole blood, taken in connection with sensitization to the hapten diphenylcyclopropenone (DPC). These receptors were taken from a man between 18 and 35 years old with alopecia areata. Some clones in this sample may be carry-over from other donors' samples. CDR3s include the opening cysteine and the closing phenylalanine or tryptophan. Each record gives: D gene, J gene, V gene, clone size, CDR3 DNA, CDR3 protein. A D gene is named only where the DNA matches it firmly. A row's size may be missing; if present it is once, few, many or a size class.

>.|TRBJ1-1|TRBV28|large
TGTGCCAGCAGTTTTTCCGATCCCGGCCCCGGGGTTGATGTTGAAGCTTTCTTT
CASSFSDPGPGVDVEAFF
>TRBD2|TRBJ2-1|TRBV20-1|.
TGCAGTGCCTTGTCGACTAGCGGGGCCAATGAGCAGTTCTTC
CSALSTSGANEQFF
>TRBD1|TRBJ2-5|TRBV6-2/TRBV6-3|.
TGTGCCAGCAGTTACTCGTGGGACAGGGGCTGGGAGACCCAGTACTTC
CASSYSWDRGWETQYF
>.|TRBJ1-5|TRBV28|few
TGTGCCAGCAGCCAACTACAGCCCCAGCATTTT
CASSQLQPQHF
>.|TRBJ2-1|TRBV5-1|few
TGCGCCAGCAGCTTGTCGGCCGGGAACAATGAGCAGTTCTTC
CASSLSAGNNEQFF
>.|TRBJ1-5|TRBV12-3/TRBV12-4|few
TGTGCCAGCAAGCGGCGAGACAATCAGCCCCAGCATTTT
CASKRRDNQPQHF
>.|TRBJ1-2|TRBV11-2|.
TGTGCCAGCAGCTCCCTAAGCGAGGGATGGGTGAATGGCTACACCTTC
CASSSLSEGWVNGYTF
>.|TRBJ2-7|TRBV6-2/TRBV6-3|many
TGTGCCAGCAGTTACGGGGACGGTGACTCCTACGAGCAGTACTTC
CASSYGDGDSYEQYF
>.|TRBJ2-3|TRBV4-1|few
TGCGCCAGCAGCCAAGATGGATACAGCAGCACAGATACGCAGTATTTT
CASSQDGYSSTDTQYF
>TRBD1|TRBJ1-6|TRBV20-1|many
TGCAGTGCCCAGGGACAGGCCGAGTTTAATTCACCCCTCCACTTT
CSAQGQAEFNSPLHF
>.|TRBJ2-5|TRBV20-1|.
TGCAGCACTCAAGAGACCCAGTACTTC
CSTQETQYF
>TRBD1|TRBJ2-7|TRBV12-3/TRBV12-4|many
TGTGCCAGCAGCCCGACGGACAGGGCGGCCGAGCAGTACTTC
CASSPTDRAAEQYF
>.|TRBJ1-1|TRBV11-2|many
TGTGCCAGCAGCTCCCCGCGGCGGTGGGCTTTCTTT
CASSSPRRWAFF
>.|TRBJ2-5|TRBV7-9|.
TGTGCCAGCAGCTTCCCACGGGCCCTGAAGGGGACCCAGTACTTC
CASSFPRALKGTQYF
>.|TRBJ2-3|TRBV11-3|many
TGTGCCAGCAGCCCCGGGTTCGCGGGCACAGATACGCAGTATTTT
CASSPGFAGTDTQYF
>.|TRBJ1-2|TRBV11-2|few
TGTGCCAGCAGCTTGGACACCGGATACTATGGCTACACCTTC
CASSLDTGYYGYTF
>.|TRBJ2-2|TRBV4-1|.
TGCGCCAGCAGCCAAGTGCACATAACGAACACCGGGGAGCTGTTTTTT
CASSQVHITNTGELFF
>.|TRBJ1-3|TRBV11-3|few
TGTGCCAGCAGCTCCGACAGCTCTGGAAACACCATATATTTT
CASSSDSSGNTIYF
>TRBD1|TRBJ1-6|TRBV3-1|few
TGTGCCACCAGTCCCGGGACAGGGGGCAGCTCCTATAATTCACCCCTCCACTTT
CATSPGTGGSSYNSPLHF
>.|TRBJ2-3|TRBV5-1|.
TGCGCCAGCAGCTTGGAGGGTTCCGGTAGCACAGATACGCAGTATTTT
CASSLEGSGSTDTQYF
>.|TRBJ2-3|TRBV28|few
TGTGCCAGCAGTTCAGGGGGGGGCCCACCCCATTTT
CASSSGGGPPHF
>TRBD1|TRBJ2-3|TRBV20-1|few
TGCAGTGCTAGAGATGTGCAGGGGGCAGATACGCAGTATTTT
CSARDVQGADTQYF
>.|TRBJ2-2|TRBV7-7|few
TGTGCCAGCAGCCCTTACACCGGGGAGCTGTTTTTT
CASSPYTGELFF
>.|TRBJ1-2|TRBV7-2|.
TGTGCCAGCAGCTACTCGACAAACTGGGTTGGCTACACCTTC
CASSYSTNWVGYTF
>.|TRBJ1-6|TRBV11-2|few
TGTGCCAGCAGGCGGGATCCTTCAGGGAATTCACCCCTCCACTTT
CASRRDPSGNSPLHF
>TRBD1|TRBJ2-5|TRBV5-4|few
TGTGCCAGCAGAGACAGGGCCCAAGAGACCCAGTACTTC
CASRDRAQETQYF
>TRBD1|TRBJ2-1|TRBV5-1|many
TGCGCCAGCAGCGCACCGGGACAGGGTTCCTACAATGAGCAGTTCTTC
CASSAPGQGSYNEQFF